The 18 T cell receptor beta chains below were found in one sample sequenced in a study of identical twins (dated by TCRdb to 2016 to 2017). The library was obtained by 5' RACE. TCRdb shows the sequencer as Illumina HiSeq 2000. TCRdb reran the public reads through fastp at Q25 and MiXCR, keeping productive beta chains. Records with the same CDR3 protein are collapsed into one entry carrying the most frequent genes and DNA. Within this sample are over 250,000 distinct CDR3 sequences, with 8% to 9.5% of them counted one time only. The biggest ten clones account for 7% to 8.5% of the sample. These same records also appear under a second study, on yellow fever vaccine responses in identical twins.

The sequenced sample was CD8+ T cells sorted from blood. Source of these receptors: a woman aged 18-29 years in good health.

The chain combines TRBV27 with TRBJ2-1; 11 nucleotides align to TRBD1. The junction had 6 bases not matched to a gene; V was cut back by 0 bases and J by 5 bases. The V gene's germline CDR1 is MNHEY and CDR2 SMNVEV (reference sequence). The CDR3 runs to 17 residues. In nucleotides, the CDR3 is TGTGCCAGCAGTTTATCGGGGACAGGGGGTATCAACAATGAGCAGTTCTTC. It translates to CASSLSGTGGINNEQFF.

This clonotype came up many times. The V gene is TRBV14, the J gene TRBJ2-7, with TRBD1 matching over 7 bases. This CDR3 contains 14 residues. The germline CDR1 and CDR2 sequences are SGHDN and FVKESK. J gave up 6 bases and V 4 bases, and 9 bases lay outside the gene matches. CDR3 DNA sequence: TGTGCCAGCAGCCTCTTCCGGGACAGCCCCGAGCAGTACTTC. This gives the protein CASSLFRDSPEQYF.

Ten or more counts support this clonotype. The rearrangement links TRBV5-6 to TRBJ2-1, with D perhaps matching TRBD1 or TRBD2 (5 bases each). V lost 3 bases and J 8 bases, leaving 12 bases between the germline ends. The CDR3 covers 13 residues. Germline CDR1 and CDR2: SGHDT and YYEEEE. For the CDR3, the DNA is TGTGCCAGCAGCTATTTGAGAGGGGATGAGCAGTTCTTC. Translating it yields CASSYLRGDEQFF.

This clonotype was detected many times. This chain joins TRBV7-2 and TRBJ2-2; D not resolved. V was trimmed by 5 bases and J by 4 bases, leaving 11 bases between them. Germline CDR1 and CDR2: SGHTA and FQGNSA. The CDR3 totals 14 residues. The chain's CDR3 is CASSALWVTGELFF. In nucleotides, the CDR3 is TGTGCCAGCAGCGCCCTTTGGGTCACCGGGGAGCTGTTTTTT.

The J gene is TRBJ2-7, the V gene TRBV5-5; D possibly matches TRBD1 or TRBD2 (5 bases each). Between the trimmed V and J ends, which lost 4 bases and 3 bases, there was a span of 17 bases. Germline assignment: CDR1 SGHKS and CDR2 YYEKEE (reference sequence). The CDR3 contains 15 residues. Here the CDR3 DNA reads TGTGCCAGCAGCCTCTCCGGGACGGTTGACTACGAGCAGTACTTC. Protein: CASSLSGTVDYEQYF.

CDR3: CASSGQGTDTQYF. In DNA, the CDR3 is TGTGCCAGCAGTGGTCAGGGGACAGATACGCAGTATTTT. The chain links TRBV2 to TRBJ2-3; D might be TRBD1 (6 bases). V was trimmed by 4 bases and J by 3 bases, leaving 8 bases between them. Germline values: CDR1 SNHLY, CDR2 FYNNEI. CDR3 size: 13 residues.

This clonotype was picked up a small number of times. V gene TRBV6-5 combines with J gene TRBJ1-2, with 12 bases fitting TRBD1. The CDR3 is 14 amino acids. Germline-derived CDR1 and CDR2 are MNHEY and SVGAGI. Germline trimming cut 2 bases from V and 7 bases from J; bases unmatched to any gene: 2. CDR3 loop: CASSYQGQGAGYTF. The CDR3 coding sequence is TGTGCCAGCAGTTACCAGGGACAGGGGGCTGGCTACACCTTC.

This clonotype was counted ten times or more. The chain employs TRBV7-9 and TRBJ1-3, with unresolved D. Germline V lookup: CDR1 SEHNR, CDR2 FQNEAQ (reference sequence). The CDR3 extends over 14 amino acids. V was shortened by 8 bases and J by 0 bases, with 11 bases between the two germline ends. The CDR3 DNA reads as TGTGCCAGCCTAACAGAGAACTCTGGAAACACCATATATTTT. Translating gives CASLTENSGNTIYF.

This chain joins TRBV4-3 and TRBJ2-2, with 8 bases lining up with TRBD2. This CDR3 is built from 16 residues. Looked up from germline, CDR1 is LGHNA and CDR2 is YSLEER. Unmatched junction bases numbered 7, after V lost 0 bases and J lost 7 bases. The CDR3 DNA reads as TGCGCCAGCAGCCAAGAGAGCGGCGGGAGGATCGGGGAGCTGTTTTTT. Translating it yields CASSQESGGRIGELFF.

Ten or more counts support this clonotype. The chain uses TRBV7-2 and TRBJ2-7; D ambiguous. The CDR3 is made up of 13 amino acids. Trimming left V 4 bases short and J 3 bases short, with 10 bases between. Per germline, CDR1 SGHTA and CDR2 FQGNSA. CDR3 DNA sequence: TGTGCCAGCAGCTCGAGCGCTCACTACGAGCAGTACTTC. Translated: CASSSSAHYEQYF.

This clonotype was recorded a few times. DNA for the CDR3: TGTGCCAGCAGCCAAGTCGGCGGTCGGGACTCTGGAAACACCATATATTTT. This gives the protein CASSQVGGRDSGNTIYF. This sequence joins TRBV3-1 and TRBJ1-3; no firm D call. V was cut by 1 base and J by 0 bases, with 13 bases left in between. Germline V gene sequence: CDR1 LGHDT, CDR2 YNNKEL (reference sequence). This CDR3 region has 17 residues.

This clonotype was observed at least ten times. The chain is built from TRBV28 and TRBJ2-7; tentatively, D is TRBD2 (5 bases). The germline gives CDR1 MDHEN, CDR2 SYDVKM. Trimming removed 4 bases at V and 2 bases at J, with 12 bases between. This CDR3 is 14 amino acids long. The CDR3 spells CASSSGYLAYEQYF. The CDR3 region has the DNA TGTGCCAGCAGTTCGGGGTATCTGGCCTACGAGCAGTACTTC.

The V call is TRBV12-5, the J call TRBJ2-3, with 7 bases identical to TRBD2. The CDR3 loop spans 14 amino acids. Germline trimming cut 6 bases from V and 9 bases from J; bases unmatched to any gene: 12. In germline, CDR1 is LGHNT, CDR2 FRNRAP. CDR3 nucleotides: TGTGCTAGTGGATCGGGACTATCCTTTCAGACGCAGTATTTT. This codes for CASGSGLSFQTQYF.

In this sample, this clonotype turned up a few times. The chain employs TRBV15 and TRBJ1-6; a possible D gene is TRBD1 (5 bases). The germline V and J ends were trimmed by 0 bases and 7 bases, with 13 bases remaining between them. The CDR3 spans 16 residues. Germline assignment: CDR1 LNHNV and CDR2 YYDKDF (reference sequence). The CDR3 DNA reads as TGTGCCACCAGCAGAGATCTCGAGAGGGGAAATTCACCCCTCCACTTT. It translates to CATSRDLERGNSPLHF.

This chain joins TRBV19 and TRBJ1-5; 9 bases align to TRBD1. Germline V gene data show CDR1 as LNHDA and CDR2 as SQIVND (reference sequence). The CDR3 runs to 16 residues. V lost 2 bases to trimming and J lost 6 bases; unmatched junction nucleotides: 8. The CDR3 nucleotides read TGTGCCAGTAGTATAATGGACAGGGGATTGGGTCAGCCCCAGCATTTT. Amino acid sequence: CASSIMDRGLGQPQHF.

This clonotype was counted only a few times. V gene TRBV20-1 combines with J gene TRBJ2-1, with 8 bases lining up with TRBD2. The V segment lost 5 bases and the J segment 4 bases; nucleotides outside the gene matches: 10. Germline CDR1 and CDR2: DFQATT and SNEGSKA (reference sequence). CDR3 length: 15 amino acids. Written as DNA, the CDR3 is TGCAGTGCTTCAATCGGGAGGGCCCTGTACAATGAGCAGTTCTTC. Its protein is CSASIGRALYNEQFF.

This CDR3 reads CASSLPFEQISYNEQFF. The CDR3 DNA is TGTGCCAGCAGCCTACCCTTCGAGCAGATCTCCTACAATGAGCAGTTCTTC. The chain has TRBV7-9 and TRBJ2-1; D call uncertain. Per germline, CDR1 SEHNR and CDR2 FQNEAQ (reference sequence). The CDR3 contains 17 residues. V was cut by 5 bases and J by 0 bases, with 17 bases left in between. The full variable domain, with the rest looked up from reference TRBV7-9 and TRBJ2-1, is DTGVSQNPRHKITKRGQNVTFRCDPISEHNRLYWYRQTLGQGPEFLTYFQNEAQLEKSRLLSDRFSAERPKGSFSTLEIQRTEQGDSAMYLCASSLPFEQISYNEQFFGPGTRLTVL.

This clonotype was seen repeatedly, ten times or more. The rearrangement joins TRBV15 to TRBJ2-1, with 7 bases matching TRBD2. Germline CDR1 is LNHNV and CDR2 is YYDKDF (reference sequence). The CDR3 runs to 15 residues. The V segment lost 1 base and the J segment 2 bases; nucleotides outside the gene matches: 2. The CDR3 DNA follows: TGTGCCACCAGCAGAGTAGCGGGTGCCTACAATGAGCAGTTCTTC. Translating gives CATSRVAGAYNEQFF.